This entry lists 15 T cell receptor beta chains sequenced from one sample in a study of PD-L1 blockade in urothelial cancer (dated by TCRdb to between 2016 and 2019). The time point tag for this specimen amounts to: peripheral blood 6 weeks after treatment start. Library method: the immunoSEQ multiplex PCR assay. TCRdb stores this immuneACCESS table with in-frame sequences only. Part of the clones is absent; in the studies checked, under half of the shortfall reflects unresolved V genes, and no reason is known for the rest. The sample profile shows about 43,000 clones; 83% of them were found once. The ten largest clones represent roughly 16% of the sample. Sequenced material: PBMCs, taken around atezolizumab (anti-PD-L1) treatment. The receptors come from a man between 60 and 75 years old with urothelial cancer.

CDR3: CASSVDRSSGNTIYF. The CDR3 DNA is TGTGCCAGCAGCGTAGACAGGTCCTCTGGAAACACCATATATTTT. The chain uses TRBV9 and TRBJ1-3; perhaps TRBD1 as D (5 bases). This CDR3 is 15 amino acids long. CDR1 SGDLS and CDR2 YYNGEE come from the germline V gene. V gave up 0 bases and J gave up 0 bases, with 7 bases separating them.

The V call is TRBV4-1, the J call TRBJ1-4, with 10 bases that match TRBD1. Trimming cost V 3 bases and J 8 bases; bases outside gene matches: 6. CDR3 size: 15 residues. Germline values: CDR1 MGHRA, CDR2 YSYEKL. DNA for the CDR3: TGCGCCAGCAGCCAGACAGGGGGCGCGGAAGAAAAACTGTTTTTT. Translation gives CASSQTGGAEEKLFF.

The V gene is TRBV9, the J gene TRBJ1-5, with D perhaps matching TRBD1 (5 bases). The CDR3 has 14 amino acids. V lost 4 bases and J 2 bases, leaving 10 bases between the germline ends. Germline CDR1 and CDR2: SGDLS and YYNGEE. The CDR3 is CASSQTGGNQPQHF. In DNA, the CDR3 is TGTGCCAGCAGCCAGACGGGGGGCAATCAGCCCCAGCATTTT.

V and J are TRBV5-6 and TRBJ2-4, with 12 bases matching TRBD1. Germline CDR1 reads SGHDT; CDR2 reads YYEEEE. V shed 4 bases and J 2 bases; nucleotides not matched to a gene: 7. The CDR3 spans 17 residues. CDR3 DNA: TGTGCCAGCAGCGGCGGGACAGGGGGCGCCCCCAAAAACATTCAGTACTTC. Amino acids: CASSGGTGGAPKNIQYF. The whole variable domain, remainder taken from reference TRBV5-6 and TRBJ2-4, is DAGVTQSPTHLIKTRGQQVTLRCSPKSGHDTVSWYQQALGQGPQFIFQYYEEEERQRGNFPDRFSGHQFPNYSSELNVNALLLGDSALYLCASSGGTGGAPKNIQYFGAGTRLSVL.

This rearrangement joins TRBV15 to TRBJ1-3; D not certain. Germline CDR1 and CDR2: LNHNV and YYDKDF (reference sequence). The CDR3 totals 11 residues. Trimming removed 6 bases at V and 8 bases at J, with 8 bases between. The chain's CDR3 is CATRKRDTIYF. DNA of the CDR3: TGTGCCACCAGAAAGAGGGACACCATATATTTT.

The rearrangement links TRBV5-1 to TRBJ2-7, with 7 bases identical to TRBD1. V lost 4 bases and J lost 5; bases outside the gene matches: 12. Germline V CDR1 and CDR2: SGHRS, YFSETQ. The CDR3 is 15 amino acids. CDR3 region: CASSTDRAPRDEQYF. CDR3 bases: TGCGCCAGCAGCACCGACAGGGCCCCAAGGGACGAGCAGTACTTC.

This clone turned up a few times. The V and J genes are TRBV27 and TRBJ1-2, with 7 bases identical to TRBD1. With 6 bases clipped from V and 8 bases from J, the junction kept 9 bases outside the gene matches. The CDR3 length is 13 residues. Germline CDR1 reads MNHEY; CDR2 reads SMNVEV (reference sequence). Written as DNA, the CDR3 is TGTGCCAGCAGCTCGACAGGGATGGGGGGCTACACCTTC. This codes for CASSSTGMGGYTF.

The rearrangement uses TRBV28 and TRBJ2-5; 14 positions agree with TRBD2. V gave up 5 bases and J gave up 5 bases; unmatched junction bases: 7. The CDR3 totals 16 residues. CDR1 and CDR2 from the germline V gene are MDHEN and SYDVKM. CDR3 bases: TGTGCCAGCAGTCCTCAGACTAGCGGGGGGGCGGAGACCCAGTACTTC. Translated: CASSPQTSGGAETQYF.

The chain has TRBV28 and TRBJ2-1; no definite D call. Germline V CDR1 and CDR2: MDHEN, SYDVKM. The CDR3 has 11 residues. The V gene lost 5 bases and the J gene lost 8 bases, with 7 bases spanning the gap. This CDR3 reads CASSAQYEQFF. The CDR3 nucleotides read TGTGCCAGCAGTGCCCAGTATGAGCAGTTCTTC.

This rearrangement joins TRBV10-2 to TRBJ2-1; 14 bases agree with TRBD2. Looked up from germline, CDR1 is WSHSY and CDR2 is SAAADI. V shed 6 bases, J shed 3 bases, and the junction held 10 bases outside the gene matches. This CDR3 has 18 amino acids. The CDR3 nucleotides read TGCGCCAGCAGCGACGGGACTAGCGGGGGCGTTATCTACAATGAGCAGTTCTTC. It specifies CASSDGTSGGVIYNEQFF.

This clone appeared once. This chain connects TRBV9 to TRBJ2-1; maybe TRBD2 (5 bases). This CDR3 spans 15 amino acids. Trimming removed 6 bases from V and 0 bases from J, with 13 bases in between. The germline CDR1 and CDR2 sequences are SGDLS and YYNGEE. CDR3 sequence reads: CASNPADSSYNEQFF. The CDR3 DNA sequence: TGTGCCAGCAACCCAGCGGATAGCTCCTACAATGAGCAGTTCTTC.

V is TRBV4-2 and J is TRBJ2-5, with 9 bases fitting TRBD2. The CDR3 loop spans 16 amino acids. The germline V gene encodes CDR1 LGHNA and CDR2 YNFKEQ. V gave up 1 base and J gave up 1 base; unmatched junction bases: 4. CDR3 coding DNA: TGTGCCAGCAGCCAAGGGAGGCGGGGGGGCCAAGAGACCCAGTACTTC. Amino acids: CASSQGRRGGQETQYF.

J is TRBJ1-2 and V is TRBV19; 9 bases are shared with TRBD1. Trimming at V came to 6 bases and at J to 0 bases, leaving 2 bases not matched to a gene. CDR1 and CDR2 (germline): LNHDA, SQIVND (reference sequence). The CDR3 sequence is 14 residues long. CDR3 coding DNA: TGTGCCAGTAGGGGACAGGGCACTAACTATGGCTACACCTTC. Its protein product is CASRGQGTNYGYTF. The variable domain in full, completed from reference TRBV19 and TRBJ1-2, reads DGGITQSPKYLFRKEGQNVTLSCEQNLNHDAMYWYRQDPGQGLRLIYYSQIVNDFQKGDIAEGYSVSREKKESFPLTVTSAQKNPTAFYLCASRGQGTNYGYTFGSGTRLTVV.

This chain connects TRBV13 to TRBJ1-1; 11 nucleotides match TRBD1. In germline, CDR1 is PRHDT, CDR2 FYEKMQ (reference sequence). CDR3 length: 15 residues. V was pared by 5 bases and J by 5 bases, with 7 bases of the junction left unmatched. The CDR3 DNA reads TGTGCCAGCAGCCTTGGGACAGGGGGACGGACTGAAGCTTTCTTT. It translates to CASSLGTGGRTEAFF. The full variable domain, rest sourced from reference TRBV13 and TRBJ1-1, is AAGVIQSPRHLIKEKRETATLKCYPIPRHDTVYWYQQGPGQDPQFLISFYEKMQSDKGSIPDRFSAQQFSDYHSELNMSSLELGDSALYFCASSLGTGGRTEAFFGQGTRLTVV.

This chain uses TRBV15 with TRBJ2-7; D gene unclear. V was pared by 1 base and J by 1 base, with 11 bases between. This CDR3 comprises 15 residues. The V gene's germline CDR1 is LNHNV and CDR2 YYDKDF (reference sequence). CDR3 coding DNA: TGTGCCACCAGCAGAGGTGGCACGGAGTCCTACGAGCAGTACTTC. Its translation: CATSRGGTESYEQYF.